The 24 T cell receptor beta chains reported below all come from one sample, sequenced in a study of blood T cells in healthy people across ages. A second PCR of roughly 7 to 11 cycles used a sample-barcoded 5' primer and a J-beta primer mix. TCRdb reanalysed the 5' RACE reads using MiXCR and keeps one entry per CDR3 protein. Counted here are some 550,000 distinct CDR3 sequences, 40% to 55% occurring once; the ten biggest clones make up about 22%. Source material: blood. The receptors were gathered from a man aged 80 or over in good health.

The chain couples TRBV24-1 to TRBJ2-5; D is unclear. The CDR3 extends over 14 amino acids. From germline, CDR1 is KGHDR and CDR2 SFDVKD. Trimming removed 3 bases at V and 1 base at J, with 8 bases between. DNA for the CDR3: TGTGCCACCAGTGATCGGTCACCCCAAGAGACCCAGTACTTC. It is translated as CATSDRSPQETQYF.

This clonotype showed up just a few times. The chain employs TRBV27 and TRBJ2-7; D remains unclear. Germline loops: CDR1 MNHEY, CDR2 SMNVEV (reference sequence). V was trimmed by 5 bases and J by 0 bases, leaving 11 bases between them. This CDR3 is 14 amino acids long. The CDR3 sequence is CASSRWESSYEQYF. The CDR3 region has the DNA TGTGCCAGCAGTCGATGGGAAAGCTCCTACGAGCAGTACTTC.

This clonotype was observed many times. V usage is TRBV6-6 and J usage is TRBJ2-7, with unresolved D. The CDR3 spans 14 residues. Germline V gives CDR1 MNHNY, CDR2 SVGAGI (reference sequence). The germline V and J ends were trimmed by 2 bases and 6 bases, with 14 bases remaining between them. The CDR3 DNA is TGTGCCAGCAGTTACGGTACCTCGAGGTCCGAGCAGTACTTC. This codes for CASSYGTSRSEQYF.

This clonotype was observed many times. The chain is built from TRBV7-9 and TRBJ1-2; the D gene is possibly TRBD1 (5 bases). The germline V gene has CDR1 SEHNR and CDR2 FQNEAQ (reference sequence). Trimming removed 5 bases from V and 1 base from J, with 14 bases in between. The CDR3 is 15 amino acids. CDR3 sequence (DNA): TGTGCCAGCAGCGCCGCGGGACGGAATAACTATGGCTACACCTTC. Protein sequence: CASSAAGRNNYGYTF.

As concerns this clonotype: A much larger clone lies one base from this, so it may be a read error. This chain uses TRBV2 with TRBJ2-1; 10 nucleotides agree with TRBD1. Germline V lookup: CDR1 SNHLY, CDR2 FYNNEI. The trim removed 7 bases at V and 6 bases at J, leaving 6 bases unmatched. CDR3 length: 14 amino acids. CDR3 amino acids: CASNGDRGRNEQFF. DNA for the CDR3: TGTGCCAGCAATGGGGACAGGGGCCGCAATGAGCAGTTCTTC.

Note on this clonotype: A read error may produce the germline difference seen at one junction end. The chain employs TRBV7-6 and TRBJ2-1; possible D gene TRBD1, 6 bases. CDR1 is SGHVS and CDR2 is FNYEAQ in the germline V gene. The CDR3 extends over 14 amino acids. The CDR3 sequence: CASSPLLGDNAQFF. The CDR3 DNA follows: TGTGCCAGCAGCCCCCTCCTAGGGGACAATGCGCAGTTCTTC.

This clonotype was seen a few times. The gene calls are TRBV5-1 and TRBJ2-7; D not certain. CDR3 length: 14 amino acids. V dropped 4 bases and J dropped 0 bases, with 11 bases sitting between them. Germline V gives CDR1 SGHRS, CDR2 YFSETQ. CDR3 residues: CASSPLGHSYEQYF. Here the CDR3 DNA reads TGCGCCAGCAGCCCCCTTGGCCACTCCTACGAGCAGTACTTC.

For the CDR3, the DNA is TGTGCCAGCAGCTTTGCCAGGACGACAGATACGCAGTATTTT. As protein: CASSFARTTDTQYF. This chain joins TRBV7-2 and TRBJ2-3; D is undetermined. The CDR3 spans 14 residues. The V end was cut by 3 bases, the J end by 3 bases, with 10 bases between. CDR1 is SGHTA, CDR2 FQGNSA, per germline.

CDR3 sequence (DNA): TGCAGCGAGGACAGGGGTGTCAATCAGCCCCAGCATTTT. The encoded protein is CSEDRGVNQPQHF. The genes are TRBV29-1 and TRBJ1-5, with TRBD1 matching over 9 bases. V lost 7 bases to trimming and J lost 3 bases; unmatched junction nucleotides: 4. The CDR3 is 13 amino acids. CDR1 is SQVTM and CDR2 is ANQGSEA in the germline V gene.

There are a few counts of this clonotype. The chain joins TRBV20-1 to TRBJ2-1, with D perhaps TRBD1 (5 bases). Per germline, CDR1 DFQATT and CDR2 SNEGSKA (reference sequence). The CDR3 extends over 11 amino acids. Trimming removed 6 bases from V and 7 bases from J, with 10 bases in between. The CDR3 sequence is CSAQRQNEQFF. DNA for the CDR3: TGCAGTGCCCAAAGACAGAATGAGCAGTTCTTC.

This clonotype has more than one count but fewer than ten. The chain joins TRBV5-1 to TRBJ2-3; 8 positions agree with TRBD2. The CDR3 has 15 residues. Germline V gene data show CDR1 as SGHRS and CDR2 as YFSETQ. The V and J ends lost 1 base and 3 bases, in that order; junction bases with no gene match: 4. CDR3: CASSLSSGETDTQYF. In DNA form, the CDR3 reads TGCGCCAGCAGCTTGAGTAGCGGGGAGACAGATACGCAGTATTTT.

This clonotype appeared many times. The chain recombines TRBV6-6 with TRBJ1-2; TRBD1 is a possible D gene (5 bases). Germline V gene lookup returns CDR1 MNHNY and CDR2 SVGAGI (reference sequence). V lost 3 bases to trimming and J lost 8 bases, with 10 bases between them. The CDR3 sequence is 12 residues long. The CDR3 nucleotides are TGTGCCAGCAGTTATTTATCAGGGGGCTACACCTTC. It specifies CASSYLSGGYTF.

This chain connects TRBV28 to TRBJ2-7; tentative D call: TRBD2 (5 bases). V was shortened by 7 bases and J by 4 bases, with 14 bases between the two germline ends. The germline CDR1 and CDR2 sequences are MDHEN and SYDVKM. The CDR3 runs 13 residues. In DNA form, the CDR3 reads TGTGCCAGCAAGACAACCCCGGGGTACGAGCAGTACTTC. Translated, it gives CASKTTPGYEQYF.

The chain joins TRBV20-1 to TRBJ1-5; D may be TRBD1 (5 bases). Germline lookup yields CDR1 DFQATT and CDR2 SNEGSKA (reference sequence). V was trimmed by 3 bases and J by 0 bases, leaving 21 bases between them. This CDR3 is 18 amino acids long. The CDR3 is CSASYGAAGLYSNQPQHF. DNA for the CDR3: TGCAGTGCTAGTTACGGGGCCGCTGGACTTTATAGCAATCAGCCCCAGCATTTT.

CDR3 in amino acids: CASTPDSLLNYGYTF. The DNA of the CDR3 is TGTGCCAGCACCCCGGACAGTTTACTTAACTATGGCTACACCTTC. The rearrangement links TRBV7-2 to TRBJ1-2; TRBD1 might be the D (6 bases). V dropped 7 bases and J dropped 1 base, with 16 bases sitting between them. CDR3 size: 15 residues. CDR1 and CDR2 from the germline V gene are SGHTA and FQGNSA.

The CDR3 reads CASSWERPRDGPQHF. The CDR3 coding sequence is TGTGCCAGCAGTTGGGAGCGGCCCCGGGATGGGCCCCAGCATTTT. The chain couples TRBV12-3 or TRBV12-4 to TRBJ1-5; D remains unclear. The CDR3 is 15 residues long. Trimming shortened V by 4 bases and J by 9 bases, and 19 bases separated the two germline ends.

This clonotype appeared once. The genes are TRBV7-9 and TRBJ1-1; 9 positions agree with TRBD1. Germline lookup yields CDR1 SEHNR and CDR2 FQNEAQ (reference sequence). The ends lost 5 bases at V and 5 bases at J; junction bases unmatched: 3. CDR3 length: 13 residues. The CDR3 reads CASSDDRGTEAFF. In DNA, the CDR3 is TGTGCCAGCAGCGACGACAGGGGGACTGAAGCTTTCTTT.

The rearrangement joins TRBV4-3 to TRBJ2-4; perhaps TRBD2 as D (6 bases). TRBJ2-7 matches the DNA end more closely, so the J call is doubtful. The CDR3 is 16 residues long. Germline loops: CDR1 LGHNA, CDR2 YSLEER. CDR3 protein: CASSQDVRDLGYEQYF. For the CDR3, the DNA is TGCGCCAGCAGCCAAGATGTAAGGGACTTGGGCTACGAGCAGTACTTC.

The chain uses TRBV20-1 and TRBJ2-7, with no clear D. Deletions cut 0 bases from V and 2 bases from J, with 11 bases between. The length of the CDR3 is 14 residues. Germline loops: CDR1 DFQATT, CDR2 SNEGSKA (reference sequence). This chain's CDR3 is CSARDPGRTYEQYF. CDR3 coding DNA: TGCAGTGCTAGAGATCCTGGCAGAACCTACGAGCAGTACTTC.

This clonotype occurred once. V usage is TRBV7-9 and J usage is TRBJ1-5; D is undetermined. Germline V gives CDR1 SEHNR, CDR2 FQNEAQ (reference sequence). The CDR3 runs 15 residues. Between the trimmed V and J ends, which lost 4 bases and 5 bases, there was a span of 15 bases. Here the CDR3 DNA reads TGTGCCAGCAGCTCCGCGGCCCGGGCCGATCAGCCCCAGCATTTT. It yields the protein CASSSAARADQPQHF.

V is TRBV5-1 and J is TRBJ1-2, with a tentative D call TRBD1 (6 bases). The V gene's germline CDR1 is SGHRS and CDR2 YFSETQ. This CDR3 region has 15 residues. Trimming stripped 4 bases from V and 3 bases from J, with 16 bases between. CDR3 in DNA: TGCGCCAGCAGCCCAGGTTGGGGGGGCGACTATGGCTACACCTTC. It is translated as CASSPGWGGDYGYTF.

Written as DNA, the CDR3 is TGTGCCAGCAGTTGGGGGACTAGCGGGGTAGAGACCCAGTTCTTC. Residues: CASSWGTSGVETQFF. The rearrangement links TRBV12-3 or TRBV12-4 to TRBJ2-1, with TRBD2 matching over 13 bases. Trimming at V came to 4 bases and at J to 13 bases, leaving 10 bases not matched to a gene. CDR3 length: 15 residues.

The chain combines TRBV20-1 with TRBJ2-2, with D hard to call. The ends were cut back, 2 bases at V and 4 bases at J, with 8 bases in the middle. Germline lookup yields CDR1 DFQATT and CDR2 SNEGSKA (reference sequence). This CDR3 has 13 amino acids. Written as DNA, the CDR3 is TGCAGTGCTAGACAGGCAGTCACCGGGGAGCTGTTTTTT. Its translation: CSARQAVTGELFF.

The chain uses TRBV10-3 and TRBJ2-1; TRBD1 matches at 9 bases. Germline assignment: CDR1 ENHRY and CDR2 SYGVKD. The CDR3 length is 12 residues. V dropped 10 bases and J dropped 8; count of bases not matched to a gene: 6. The CDR3 here is CATRDRVDEQFF. The CDR3 DNA follows: TGTGCCACCAGGGACAGGGTCGATGAGCAGTTCTTC.